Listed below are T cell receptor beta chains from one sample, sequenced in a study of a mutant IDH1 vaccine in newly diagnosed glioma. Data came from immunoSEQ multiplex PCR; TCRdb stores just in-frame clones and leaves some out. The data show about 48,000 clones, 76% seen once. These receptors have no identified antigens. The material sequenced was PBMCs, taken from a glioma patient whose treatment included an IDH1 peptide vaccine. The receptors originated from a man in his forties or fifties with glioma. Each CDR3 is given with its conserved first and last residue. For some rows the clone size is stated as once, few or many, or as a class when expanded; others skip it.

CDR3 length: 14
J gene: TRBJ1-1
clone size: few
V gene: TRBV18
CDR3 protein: CASSGGTRNTEAFF

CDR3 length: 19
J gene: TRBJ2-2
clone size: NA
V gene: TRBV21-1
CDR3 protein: CASSKARYRAGANTGELFF

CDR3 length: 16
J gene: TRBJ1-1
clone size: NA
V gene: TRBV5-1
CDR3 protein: CASSFPRSGSNTEAFF

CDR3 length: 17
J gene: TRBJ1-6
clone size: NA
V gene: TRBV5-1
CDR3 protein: CASSRQSLSSYNSPLHF

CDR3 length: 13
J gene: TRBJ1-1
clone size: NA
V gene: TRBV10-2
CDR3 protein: CASSGTGVTEAFF

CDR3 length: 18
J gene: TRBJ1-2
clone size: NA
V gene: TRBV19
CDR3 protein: CASTRPRDRAFSNYGYTF

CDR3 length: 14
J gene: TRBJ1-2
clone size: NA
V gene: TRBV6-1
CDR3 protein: CASSDGGRRGGYTF

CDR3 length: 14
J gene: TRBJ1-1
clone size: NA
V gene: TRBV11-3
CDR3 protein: CASSPRGGNTEAFF

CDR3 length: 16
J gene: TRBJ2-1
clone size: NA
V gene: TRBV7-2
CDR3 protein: CASSPRPSGNYNEQFF

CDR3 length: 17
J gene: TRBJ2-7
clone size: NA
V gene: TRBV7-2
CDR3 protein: CASSSTGTSGRGHEQYF

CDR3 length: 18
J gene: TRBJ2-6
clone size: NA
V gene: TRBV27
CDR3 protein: CASSFITGARSGANVLTF

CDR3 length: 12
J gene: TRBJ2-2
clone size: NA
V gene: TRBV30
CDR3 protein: CAWTGYTGELFF

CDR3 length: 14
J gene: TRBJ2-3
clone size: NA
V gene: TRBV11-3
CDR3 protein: CASSERDTTDTQYF

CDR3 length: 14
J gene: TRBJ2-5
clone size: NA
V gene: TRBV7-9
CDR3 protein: CASSLVGPRETQYF

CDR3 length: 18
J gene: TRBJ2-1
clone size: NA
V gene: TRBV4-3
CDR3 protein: CASSQDLMGQGDVNEQFF

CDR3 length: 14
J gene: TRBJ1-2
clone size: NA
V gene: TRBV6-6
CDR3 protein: CASSYSGEDMGYTF

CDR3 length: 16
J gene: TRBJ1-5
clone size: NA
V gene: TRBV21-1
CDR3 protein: CASSKGRQHSNQPQHF

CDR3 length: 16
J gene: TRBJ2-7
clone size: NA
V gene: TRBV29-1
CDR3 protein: CSVNGRDGRSSYEQYF

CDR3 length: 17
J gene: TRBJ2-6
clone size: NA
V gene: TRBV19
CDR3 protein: CASNLRGSHSGANVLTF

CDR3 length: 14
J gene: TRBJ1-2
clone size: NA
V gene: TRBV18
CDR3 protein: CASSPPNADYGYTF

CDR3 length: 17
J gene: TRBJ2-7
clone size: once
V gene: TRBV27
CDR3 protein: CASSPHGVREDSYEQYF

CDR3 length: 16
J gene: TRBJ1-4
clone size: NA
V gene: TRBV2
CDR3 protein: CASSGDRDSSYEKLFF

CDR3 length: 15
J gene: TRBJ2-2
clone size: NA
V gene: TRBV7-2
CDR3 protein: CASSPLTRNTGELFF

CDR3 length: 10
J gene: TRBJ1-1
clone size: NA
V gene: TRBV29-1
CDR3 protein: CSVGDPEAFF

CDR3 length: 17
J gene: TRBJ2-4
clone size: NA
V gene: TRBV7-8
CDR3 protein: CASSLAFRGTAKNIQYF

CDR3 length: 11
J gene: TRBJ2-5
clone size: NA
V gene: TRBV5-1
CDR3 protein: CASSYQETQYF

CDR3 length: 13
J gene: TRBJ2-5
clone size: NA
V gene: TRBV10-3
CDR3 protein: CAISEVGQETQYF

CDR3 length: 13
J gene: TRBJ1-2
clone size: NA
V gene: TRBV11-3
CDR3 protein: CAIKKPRDYGYTF

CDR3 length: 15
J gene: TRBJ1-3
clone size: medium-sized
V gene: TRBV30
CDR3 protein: CAWSLQGASGNTIYF

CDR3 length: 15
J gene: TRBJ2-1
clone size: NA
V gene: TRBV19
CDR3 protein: CASRLAGGPYNEQFF

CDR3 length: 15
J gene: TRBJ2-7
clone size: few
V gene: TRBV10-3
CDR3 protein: CAIRPGLESSYEQYF

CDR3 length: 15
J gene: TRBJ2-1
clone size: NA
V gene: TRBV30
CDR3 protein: CAWSVGQVNFNEQFF

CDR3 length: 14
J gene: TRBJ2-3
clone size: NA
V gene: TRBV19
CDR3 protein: CASTNGRGPDTQYF

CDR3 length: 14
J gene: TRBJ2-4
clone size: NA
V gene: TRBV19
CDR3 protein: CASSISTGENIQYF

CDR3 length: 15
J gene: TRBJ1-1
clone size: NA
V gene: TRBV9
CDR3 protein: CASRLVGIGAAEAFF

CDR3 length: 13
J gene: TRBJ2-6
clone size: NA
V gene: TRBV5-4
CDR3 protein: CASSWSGYNVLTF

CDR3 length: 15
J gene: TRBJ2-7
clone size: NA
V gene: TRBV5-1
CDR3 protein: CASSKFRDRGYEQYF

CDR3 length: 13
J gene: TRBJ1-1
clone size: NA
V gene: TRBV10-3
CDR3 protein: CAIMSGDDTEAFF

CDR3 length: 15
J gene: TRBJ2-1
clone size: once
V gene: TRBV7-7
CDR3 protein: CASSSLTGTYNEQFF

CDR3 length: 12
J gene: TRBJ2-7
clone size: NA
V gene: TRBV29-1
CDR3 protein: CSFKQNSYEQYF

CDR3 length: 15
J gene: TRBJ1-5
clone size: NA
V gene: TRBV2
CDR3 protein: CASSADFAGTQPQHF

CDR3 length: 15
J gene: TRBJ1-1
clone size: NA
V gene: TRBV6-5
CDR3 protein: CASSYVGTGNTEAFF

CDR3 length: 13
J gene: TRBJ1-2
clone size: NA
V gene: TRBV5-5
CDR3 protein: CASSLEGTGGYTF

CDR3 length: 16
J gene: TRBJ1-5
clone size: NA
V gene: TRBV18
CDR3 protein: CASSPPGTNSNQPQHF

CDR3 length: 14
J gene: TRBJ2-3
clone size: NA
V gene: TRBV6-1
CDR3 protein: CASSRLPRPDTQYF

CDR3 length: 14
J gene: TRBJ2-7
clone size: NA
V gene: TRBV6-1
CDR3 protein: CASSESSGGEEQYF